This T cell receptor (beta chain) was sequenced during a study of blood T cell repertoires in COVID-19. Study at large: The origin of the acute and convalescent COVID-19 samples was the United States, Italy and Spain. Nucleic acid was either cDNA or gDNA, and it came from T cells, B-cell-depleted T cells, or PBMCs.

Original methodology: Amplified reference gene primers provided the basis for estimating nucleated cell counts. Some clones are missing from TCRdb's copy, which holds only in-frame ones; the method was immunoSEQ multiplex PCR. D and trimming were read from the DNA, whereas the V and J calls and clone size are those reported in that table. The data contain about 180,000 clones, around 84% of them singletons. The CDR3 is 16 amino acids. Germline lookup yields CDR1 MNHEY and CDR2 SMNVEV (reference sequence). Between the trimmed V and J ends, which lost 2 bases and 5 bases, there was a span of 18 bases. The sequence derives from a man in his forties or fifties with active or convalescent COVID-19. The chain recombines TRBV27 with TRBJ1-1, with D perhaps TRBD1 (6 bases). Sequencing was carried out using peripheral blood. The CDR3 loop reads CASSLEPQGIRTEAFF. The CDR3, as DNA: TGTGCCAGCAGTTTAGAACCCCAGGGGATCAGGACTGAAGCTTTCTTT.